Here is one TCR beta chain with its context. Its antigen remains unknown. The PCR was carried out with 60 Vbeta primers and 13 Jbeta primers. As originally analysed: About 12 million of about 88 million unique TCR beta chains were shared, per a later count. The method was immunoSEQ multiplex PCR; TCRdb's version includes in-frame clones alone and lacks a portion of them. V, J and clone size reflect that table, while D and trimming were determined from the DNA. The sample carries about 150,000 clones, approximately 80% recorded once. This sample is drawn from a study of cytomegalovirus exposure and HLA in healthy donors. Points from the study as a whole: TCR beta sequences reportedly predicted the HLA-A and HLA-B alleles of most subjects accurately. Most likely, a cluster of highly shared sequence variants arose as a sequencing artifact.

The sequence was obtained from a man in his thirties or forties in good health and CMV-seropositive. Specimen: PBMCs.

The CDR3 loop reads CAWSGNRYEAFF. CDR3 DNA sequence: TGTGCCTGGAGTGGTAACAGGTATGAAGCTTTCTTT. The rearrangement joins TRBV30 to TRBJ1-1; D is perhaps TRBD1 (5 bases). There are 12 residues in the CDR3. Deletions cut 1 base from V and 7 bases from J, with 10 bases between. Germline CDR1 is GTSNPN and CDR2 is SVGIG (reference sequence).